This T cell receptor beta chain was found in a study of early T cells in non-severe SARS-CoV-2 infection. Overall study: Sequencing was performed on bulk RNA from unsorted whole blood, leaving chains unpaired. Points from the study as a whole: Anti-spike CD8 responses were favored in VDJdb matching, and private and CD4 specificities were missed.

The CDR3 is 17 residues long. Germline CDR1 SGHTA, CDR2 FQGNSA. The J segment lost 2 bases and the V segment lost 0 bases, leaving 7 bases of the junction unmatched. About this clonotype: Antigen unknown.

TCRdb re-called the 5' RACE reads through MiXCR, storing one row per CDR3 protein. The repertoire holds roughly 69,000 distinct CDR3 sequences, around a tenth seen once, with under 7% in the top ten. What was sequenced was whole blood. This sequence originates from an adult who was a healthcare worker with PCR-confirmed SARS-CoV-2 infection or an uninfected control (not recorded which). The V and J genes are TRBV7-2 and TRBJ1-5, with TRBD1 identical over 7 bases. The CDR3 spells CASSLARQGVGNQPQHF. The CDR3 DNA sequence: TGTGCCAGCAGCTTAGCGCGGCAGGGGGTGGGCAATCAGCCCCAGCATTTT.